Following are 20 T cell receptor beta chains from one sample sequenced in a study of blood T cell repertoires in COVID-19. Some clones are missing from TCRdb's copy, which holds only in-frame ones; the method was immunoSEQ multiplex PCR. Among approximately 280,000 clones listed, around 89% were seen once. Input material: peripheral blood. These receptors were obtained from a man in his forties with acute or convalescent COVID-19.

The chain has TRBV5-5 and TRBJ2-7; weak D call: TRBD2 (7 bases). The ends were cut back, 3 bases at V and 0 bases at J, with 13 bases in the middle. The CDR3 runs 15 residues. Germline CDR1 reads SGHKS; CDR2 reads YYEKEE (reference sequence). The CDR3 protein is CASSSLGGASYEQYF. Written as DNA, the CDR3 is TGTGCCAGCAGCTCTCTTGGGGGGGCCTCCTACGAGCAGTACTTC.

The CDR3 is CASSFFPGGATGKLFF. CDR3 nucleotide sequence: TGTGCCAGCAGCTTTTTTCCAGGGGGCGCGACGGGAAAACTGTTTTTT. The V call is TRBV5-5, the J call TRBJ1-4; 8 nucleotides align to TRBD1. This CDR3 comprises 16 residues. V gave up 2 bases and J gave up 10 bases; unmatched junction bases: 13. CDR1 SGHKS and CDR2 YYEKEE come from the germline V gene (reference sequence).

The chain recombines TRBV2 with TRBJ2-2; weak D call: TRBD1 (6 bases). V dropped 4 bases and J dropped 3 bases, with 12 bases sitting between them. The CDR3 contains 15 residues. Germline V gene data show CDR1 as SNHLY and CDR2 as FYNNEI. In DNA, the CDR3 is TGTGCCAGCAGTGTCGGCAGGGGTGACACCGGGGAGCTGTTTTTT. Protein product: CASSVGRGDTGELFF.

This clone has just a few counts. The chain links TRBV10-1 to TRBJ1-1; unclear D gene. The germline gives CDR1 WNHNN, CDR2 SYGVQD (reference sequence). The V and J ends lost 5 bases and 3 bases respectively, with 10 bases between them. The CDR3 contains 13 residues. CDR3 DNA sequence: TGCGCCAGCAGTTTTTCGACTGACACTGAAGCTTTCTTT. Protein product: CASSFSTDTEAFF.

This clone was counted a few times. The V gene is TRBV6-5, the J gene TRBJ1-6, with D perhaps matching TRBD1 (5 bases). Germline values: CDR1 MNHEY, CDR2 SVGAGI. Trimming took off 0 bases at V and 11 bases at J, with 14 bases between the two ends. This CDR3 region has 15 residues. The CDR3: CASSYSGQGRAPLHF. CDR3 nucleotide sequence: TGTGCCAGCAGTTACTCAGGGCAGGGTAGGGCACCCCTCCACTTT.

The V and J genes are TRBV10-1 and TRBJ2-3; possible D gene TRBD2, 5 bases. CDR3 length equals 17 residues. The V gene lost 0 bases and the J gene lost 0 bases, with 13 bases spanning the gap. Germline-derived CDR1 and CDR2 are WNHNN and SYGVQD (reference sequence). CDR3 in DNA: TGCGCCAGCAGTGAGTCGAGGGCTAGTCTTAGCACAGATACGCAGTATTTT. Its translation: CASSESRASLSTDTQYF.

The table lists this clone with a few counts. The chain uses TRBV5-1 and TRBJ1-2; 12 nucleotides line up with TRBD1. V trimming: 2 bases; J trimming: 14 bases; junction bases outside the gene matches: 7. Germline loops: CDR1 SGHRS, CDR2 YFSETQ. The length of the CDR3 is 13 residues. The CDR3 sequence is CASSFPGQGASTF. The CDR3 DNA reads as TGCGCCAGCAGCTTCCCGGGACAGGGGGCAAGTACCTTC.

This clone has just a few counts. CDR3 nucleotide sequence: TGTGCCAGCAGCTCCCAGGGAGGAGATAACTATGGCTACACCTTC. Encoded protein: CASSSQGGDNYGYTF. V usage is TRBV5-4 and J usage is TRBJ1-2; D may be TRBD1 (5 bases). Germline assignment: CDR1 SGHNT and CDR2 YYREEE (reference sequence). V was shortened by 3 bases and J by 1 base, with 13 bases between the two germline ends. This CDR3 is 15 amino acids long.

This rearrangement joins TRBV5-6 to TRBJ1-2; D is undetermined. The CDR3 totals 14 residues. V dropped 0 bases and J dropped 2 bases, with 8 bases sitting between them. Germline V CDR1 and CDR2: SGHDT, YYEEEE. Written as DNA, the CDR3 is TGTGCCAGCAGCTTGGGCTGGGAGAACTATGGCTACACCTTC. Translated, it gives CASSLGWENYGYTF.

The CDR3 DNA is TGCGCCAGCAGCTTGGTTGGGTCAGGCCTTGACTATGGCTACACCTTC. Residues: CASSLVGSGLDYGYTF. The rearrangement links TRBV5-1 to TRBJ1-2; D not certain. V was pared by 0 bases and J by 3 bases, with 15 bases between. CDR3 length: 16 amino acids. In germline, CDR1 is SGHRS, CDR2 YFSETQ.

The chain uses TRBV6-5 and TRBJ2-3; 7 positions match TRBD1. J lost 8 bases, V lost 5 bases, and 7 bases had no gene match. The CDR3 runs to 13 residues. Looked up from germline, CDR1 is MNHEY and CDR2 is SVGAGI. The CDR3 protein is CASSNRQGGTQYF. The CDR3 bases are TGTGCCAGCAGTAATCGACAGGGCGGTACGCAGTATTTT.

CDR3 coding DNA: TGTGCCAGCAGTCCCCGCCCTTCAGGAAACTATGGCTACACCTTC. Translating gives CASSPRPSGNYGYTF. The chain combines TRBV6-5 with TRBJ1-2, with no clear D. V lost 5 bases to trimming and J lost 2 bases, with 15 bases between them. Germline CDR1 and CDR2: MNHEY and SVGAGI. The CDR3 is 15 amino acids.

This CDR3 is CASSPQWGGTGELFF. For the CDR3, the DNA is TGTGCCAGCAGTCCTCAATGGGGGGGAACCGGGGAGCTGTTTTTT. The chain employs TRBV6-5 and TRBJ2-2; 7 bases agree with TRBD2. The V gene's germline CDR1 is MNHEY and CDR2 SVGAGI. The CDR3 sequence is 15 residues long. V lost 5 bases and J lost 5; bases outside the gene matches: 8.

The CDR3 spells CASSSGQGNTEAFF. CDR3 in DNA: TGTGCCAGCAGCTCGGGACAGGGTAACACTGAAGCTTTCTTT. The chain couples TRBV7-2 to TRBJ1-1; the match to TRBD1 covers 9 bases. The V segment lost 4 bases and the J segment 2 bases; nucleotides outside the gene matches: 2. This CDR3 comprises 14 residues. CDR1 is SGHTA, CDR2 FQGNSA, per germline.

CDR3 amino acids: CSVDPRGAFF. DNA of the CDR3: TGCAGCGTTGACCCCCGAGGGGCTTTCTTT. V gene TRBV29-1 combines with J gene TRBJ1-1; no firm D call. V was shortened by 3 bases and J by 11 bases, with 10 bases between the two germline ends. CDR3 length equals 10 residues. Germline values: CDR1 SQVTM, CDR2 ANQGSEA.

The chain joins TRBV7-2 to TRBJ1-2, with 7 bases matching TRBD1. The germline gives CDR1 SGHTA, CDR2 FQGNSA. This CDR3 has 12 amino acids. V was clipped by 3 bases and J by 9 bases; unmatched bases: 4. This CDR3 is CASSFRDSSYTF. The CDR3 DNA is TGTGCCAGCAGCTTCCGGGACAGTAGCTACACCTTC.

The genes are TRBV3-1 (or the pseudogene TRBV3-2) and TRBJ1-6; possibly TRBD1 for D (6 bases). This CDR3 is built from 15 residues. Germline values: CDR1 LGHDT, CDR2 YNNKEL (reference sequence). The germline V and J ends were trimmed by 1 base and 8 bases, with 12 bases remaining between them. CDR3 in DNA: TGTGCCAGCAGCCAAGTCTCGGCAGGGGATTCACCCCTCCACTTT. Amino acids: CASSQVSAGDSPLHF.

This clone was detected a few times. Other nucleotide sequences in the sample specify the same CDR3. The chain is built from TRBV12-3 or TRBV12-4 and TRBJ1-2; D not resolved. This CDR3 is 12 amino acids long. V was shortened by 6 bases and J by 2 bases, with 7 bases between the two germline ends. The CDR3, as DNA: TGTGCCAGCAGCCGAGGGAACTATGGCTACACCTTC. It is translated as CASSRGNYGYTF.

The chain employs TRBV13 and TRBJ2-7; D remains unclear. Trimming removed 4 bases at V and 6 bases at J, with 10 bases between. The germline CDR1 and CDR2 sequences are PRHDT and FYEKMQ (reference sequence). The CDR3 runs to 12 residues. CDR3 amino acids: CASSYSGGEQYF. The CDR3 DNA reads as TGTGCCAGCAGCTATTCCGGCGGCGAGCAGTACTTC.

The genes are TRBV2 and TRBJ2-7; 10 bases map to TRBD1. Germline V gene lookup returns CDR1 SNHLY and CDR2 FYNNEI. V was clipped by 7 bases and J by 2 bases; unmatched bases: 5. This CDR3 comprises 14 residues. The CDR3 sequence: CASTQDRGAYEQYF. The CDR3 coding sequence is TGTGCCAGCACCCAGGACAGGGGGGCCTACGAGCAGTACTTC.